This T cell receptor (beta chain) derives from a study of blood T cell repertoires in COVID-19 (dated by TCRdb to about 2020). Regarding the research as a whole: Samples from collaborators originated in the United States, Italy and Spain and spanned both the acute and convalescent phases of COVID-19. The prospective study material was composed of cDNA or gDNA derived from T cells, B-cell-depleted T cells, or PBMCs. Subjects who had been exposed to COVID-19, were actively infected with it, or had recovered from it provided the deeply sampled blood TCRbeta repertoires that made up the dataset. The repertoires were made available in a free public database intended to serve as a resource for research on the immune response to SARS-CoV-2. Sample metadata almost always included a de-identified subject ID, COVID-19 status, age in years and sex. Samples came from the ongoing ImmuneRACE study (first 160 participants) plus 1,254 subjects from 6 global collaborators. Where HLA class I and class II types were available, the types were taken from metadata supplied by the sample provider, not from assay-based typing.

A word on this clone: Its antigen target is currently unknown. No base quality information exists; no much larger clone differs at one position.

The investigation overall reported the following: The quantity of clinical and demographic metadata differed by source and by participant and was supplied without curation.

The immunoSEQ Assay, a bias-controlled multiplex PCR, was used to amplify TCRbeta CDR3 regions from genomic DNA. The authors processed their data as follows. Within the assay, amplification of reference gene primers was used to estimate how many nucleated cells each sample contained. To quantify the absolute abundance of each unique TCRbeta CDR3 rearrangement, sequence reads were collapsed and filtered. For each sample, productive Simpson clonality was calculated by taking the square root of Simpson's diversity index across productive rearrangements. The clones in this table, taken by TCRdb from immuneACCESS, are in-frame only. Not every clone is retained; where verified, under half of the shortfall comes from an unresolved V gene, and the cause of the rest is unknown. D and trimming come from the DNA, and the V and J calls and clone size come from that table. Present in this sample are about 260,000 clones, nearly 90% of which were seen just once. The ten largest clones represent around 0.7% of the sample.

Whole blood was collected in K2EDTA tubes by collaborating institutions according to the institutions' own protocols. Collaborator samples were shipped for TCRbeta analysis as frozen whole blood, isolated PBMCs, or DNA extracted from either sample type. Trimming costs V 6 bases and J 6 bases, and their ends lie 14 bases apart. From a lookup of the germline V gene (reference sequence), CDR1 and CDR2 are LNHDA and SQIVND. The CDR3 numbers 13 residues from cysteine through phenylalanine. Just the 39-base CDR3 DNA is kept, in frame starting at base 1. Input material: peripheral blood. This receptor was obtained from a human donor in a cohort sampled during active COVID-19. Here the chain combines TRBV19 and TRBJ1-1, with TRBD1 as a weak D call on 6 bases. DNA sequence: TGTGCCAGTAGCTTCCAGGGGAAGGCTGAAGCTTTCTTT. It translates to CASSFQGKAEAFF. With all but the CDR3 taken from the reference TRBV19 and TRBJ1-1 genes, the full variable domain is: DGGITQSPKYLFRKEGQNVTLSCEQNLNHDAMYWYRQDPGQGLRLIYYSQIVNDFQKGDIAEGYSVSREKKESFPLTVTSAQKNPTAFYLCASSFQGKAEAFFGQGTRLTVV.